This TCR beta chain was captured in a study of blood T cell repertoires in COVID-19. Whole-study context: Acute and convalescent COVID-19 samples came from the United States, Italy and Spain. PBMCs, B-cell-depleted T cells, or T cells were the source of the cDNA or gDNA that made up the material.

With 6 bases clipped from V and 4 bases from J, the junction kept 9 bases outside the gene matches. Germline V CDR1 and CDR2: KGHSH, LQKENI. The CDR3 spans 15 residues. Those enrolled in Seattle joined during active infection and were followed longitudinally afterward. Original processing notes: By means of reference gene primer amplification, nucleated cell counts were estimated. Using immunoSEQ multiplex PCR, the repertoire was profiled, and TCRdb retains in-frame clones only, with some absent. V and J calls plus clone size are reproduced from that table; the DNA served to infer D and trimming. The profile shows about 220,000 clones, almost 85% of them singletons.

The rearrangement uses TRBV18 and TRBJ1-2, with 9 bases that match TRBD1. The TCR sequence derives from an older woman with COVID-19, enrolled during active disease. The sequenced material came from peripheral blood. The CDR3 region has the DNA TGTGCCAGCTCCTTTCAGGACAGGGGCCTCTATGGCTACACCTTC. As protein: CASSFQDRGLYGYTF.